The next 24 T cell receptor beta chains were all read from a single sample in a study of CD8 T cells in ankylosing spondylitis. In TCRdb, the 5' RACE reads were re-called with MiXCR into one record per CDR3 protein. Here the sample spans 250,000 to 350,000 distinct CDR3 sequences, more than 20% being singletons. The sequenced material came from blood, either unsorted or a sorted T cell fraction (not recorded which). Receptor source: a female donor with ankylosing spondylitis or in good health (not recorded which).

This sequence joins TRBV3-1 and TRBJ1-2, with 8 bases fitting TRBD1. Looked up from germline, CDR1 is LGHDT and CDR2 is YNNKEL (reference sequence). J was trimmed by 5 bases and V by 4 bases; bases with no gene match: 6. This CDR3 has 14 residues. For the CDR3, the DNA is TGTGCCAGCAGCCGAGAACAGGGGGGGTATGGCTACACCTTC. Amino acid sequence: CASSREQGGYGYTF.

The gene calls are TRBV27 and TRBJ2-7; a weak D match, TRBD2 (6 bases). V lost 11 bases and J 3 bases, leaving 14 bases between the germline ends. Germline V gives CDR1 MNHEY, CDR2 SMNVEV (reference sequence). The CDR3 totals 12 residues. The CDR3 region is CACRGSGYEQYF. CDR3 bases: TGTGCCTGCCGGGGTAGCGGCTACGAGCAGTACTTC.

This clonotype was counted a few times. The chain recombines TRBV20-1 with TRBJ2-1; 8 bases are a match to TRBD2. The CDR3 has 16 residues. After removal of 4 bases from V and 0 bases from J, the junction contained 8 bases not matched to a gene. In germline, CDR1 is DFQATT, CDR2 SNEGSKA (reference sequence). CDR3 in DNA: TGCAGTGCTAATAGTCCTAGCGGGTCCTCCTACAATGAGCAGTTCTTC. Translating gives CSANSPSGSSYNEQFF.

The chain couples TRBV7-9 to TRBJ2-1; 7 bases fit TRBD1. V gave up 3 bases and J gave up 2 bases; unmatched junction bases: 7. The CDR3 runs 16 residues. CDR1 is SEHNR, CDR2 FQNEAQ, per germline (reference sequence). In nucleotides, the CDR3 is TGTGCCAGCAGCTTGGGGGTAGGGGGCACCTACAATGAGCAGTTCTTC. Residues: CASSLGVGGTYNEQFF.

The rearrangement links TRBV12-3 or TRBV12-4 to TRBJ2-1; 12 bases fit TRBD2. The CDR3 is 18 residues long. V lost 5 bases, J lost 8 bases, and 16 bases stayed unmatched. Here the CDR3 reads CASSPSGRAGRRYYEQFF. CDR3 bases: TGTGCCAGCAGTCCTAGCGGGAGGGCCGGTAGGAGGTACTATGAGCAGTTCTTC.

There are many counts of this clonotype. This rearrangement joins TRBV6-1 to TRBJ1-5; the match to TRBD1 covers 9 bases. Germline CDR1 and CDR2: MNHNS and SASEGT. Trimming at V came to 4 bases and at J to 2 bases, leaving 3 bases not matched to a gene. This CDR3 is 15 amino acids long. Here the CDR3 DNA reads TGTGCCAGCAGTGTGGACAGGGGACGCAATCAGCCCCAGCATTTT. Amino acid sequence: CASSVDRGRNQPQHF.

The chain is built from TRBV9 and TRBJ2-2; D gene ambiguous. V was clipped by 1 base and J by 3 bases, with 7 bases between them. This CDR3 comprises 14 residues. From germline, CDR1 is SGDLS and CDR2 YYNGEE. The CDR3 sequence is CASSVRADTGELFF. CDR3 sequence (DNA): TGTGCCAGCAGCGTAAGGGCGGACACCGGGGAGCTGTTTTTT.

J is TRBJ2-1 and V is TRBV5-6; D call uncertain. Germline V gene data show CDR1 as SGHDT and CDR2 as YYEEEE. The CDR3 sequence is 13 residues long. V was cut by 5 bases and J by 6 bases, with 12 bases left in between. CDR3 loop: CASRGISTNEQFF. The DNA of the CDR3 is TGTGCCAGCAGGGGGATTTCCACCAATGAGCAGTTCTTC.

The J gene is TRBJ1-1, the V gene TRBV7-8; maybe TRBD1 (5 bases). The CDR3 loop spans 14 amino acids. Between the trimmed V and J ends, which lost 5 bases and 3 bases, there was a span of 13 bases. Germline assignment: CDR1 SGHVS and CDR2 FQNEAQ. CDR3 nucleotides: TGTGCCAGCAGCCGGGGGTATGAGTACACTGAAGCTTTCTTT. This gives the protein CASSRGYEYTEAFF.

V and J are TRBV6-2 or TRBV6-3 and TRBJ2-7, with 9 bases matching TRBD1. The ends lost 7 bases at V and 2 bases at J; junction bases unmatched: 6. Per the germline V gene, CDR1 is MNHEY and CDR2 is SVGEGT. CDR3 length equals 14 residues. The CDR3 DNA reads as TGTGCCAGCACCCCGAGGGACAGGGCCTACGAGCAGTACTTC. Encoded protein: CASTPRDRAYEQYF.

This sequence joins TRBV5-1 and TRBJ2-5; D possibly uses TRBD1 or TRBD2 (5 bases each). This CDR3 has 14 residues. Trimming shortened V by 4 bases and J by 7 bases, and 17 bases separated the two germline ends. Per germline, CDR1 SGHRS and CDR2 YFSETQ. CDR3 sequence reads: CASSPRDPWWTQYF. As DNA, the CDR3 is TGCGCCAGCAGCCCCCGGGACCCTTGGTGGACCCAGTACTTC.

The rearrangement joins TRBV20-1 to TRBJ1-1; 9 bases fit TRBD1. CDR1 is DFQATT, CDR2 SNEGSKA, per germline (reference sequence). The V and J ends lost 3 bases and 1 base, in that order; junction bases with no gene match: 6. This CDR3 is built from 15 residues. The CDR3 spells CSARDRGSGNTEAFF. In DNA form, the CDR3 reads TGCAGTGCTAGGGACAGGGGCTCGGGGAACACTGAAGCTTTCTTT.

Note on this clonotype: Since no conserved phenylalanine or tryptophan closes the CDR3, a read error is the likely cause. The CDR3 sequence is CASSEPRDSGLSYNEQFL. CDR3 DNA sequence: TGTGCCAGCAGTGAACCGCGGGACTCGGGTCTCTCCTACAATGAGCAGTTCTTA. The rearrangement links TRBV2 to TRBJ2-1; tentatively, D is TRBD2 (6 bases). The germline V gene has CDR1 SNHLY and CDR2 FYNNEI. The CDR3 spans 18 residues. With 2 bases removed from V and 0 bases from J, the gap between germline ends came to 17 bases.

V and J are TRBV9 and TRBJ2-1; no definite D call. Germline V gene lookup returns CDR1 SGDLS and CDR2 YYNGEE. Trimming shortened V by 1 base and J by 0 bases, and 8 bases separated the two germline ends. The CDR3 has 15 amino acids. The CDR3 coding sequence is TGTGCCAGCAGCGTAAGCCCAAGCTCCTACAATGAGCAGTTCTTC. Encoded protein: CASSVSPSSYNEQFF.

This clonotype was found many times. The chain couples TRBV20-1 to TRBJ1-1, with D unclear. The CDR3 length is 14 residues. The V end was cut by 0 bases, the J end by 0 bases, with 8 bases between. Germline assignment: CDR1 DFQATT and CDR2 SNEGSKA (reference sequence). CDR3 sequence reads: CSARDPRMNTEAFF. CDR3 in DNA: TGCAGTGCTAGAGATCCCAGGATGAACACTGAAGCTTTCTTT.

A few counts support this clonotype. In DNA, the CDR3 is TGTGCCAGCAGCCAAAACAGGTACGAGCAGTACTTC. This codes for CASSQNRYEQYF. The rearrangement joins TRBV3-1 to TRBJ2-7, with D possibly matching TRBD1 (5 bases). CDR3 length: 12 residues. V lost 2 bases and J 4 bases, leaving 6 bases between the germline ends. Germline V gene sequence: CDR1 LGHDT, CDR2 YNNKEL (reference sequence).

V usage is TRBV28 and J usage is TRBJ1-2; D perhaps matches TRBD1 (6 bases). The V end was cut by 8 bases, the J end by 6 bases, with 10 bases between. This CDR3 spans 11 amino acids. Germline V gene data show CDR1 as MDHEN and CDR2 as SYDVKM. The DNA of the CDR3 is TGTGCCAGCGGAACAGGGCATGGCTACACCTTC. Translating it yields CASGTGHGYTF.

This clonotype was detected once. A junction boundary mismatches the germline segment, possibly from a read error. This sequence joins TRBV18 and TRBJ1-5; tentatively, D is TRBD1 (6 bases). The CDR3 covers 14 residues. CDR1 and CDR2 from the germline V gene are KGHSH and LQKENI. The CDR3 nucleotides are TGTGCCAGCTCACCAGGCGGACAGAATCAGCACCAGCATTTT. Its translation: CASSPGGQNQHQHF.

This clonotype was seen a few times. The rearrangement joins TRBV12-3 or TRBV12-4 to TRBJ2-1; 7 bases fit TRBD2. The CDR3 length is 16 residues. V shed 2 bases, J shed 0 bases, and the junction held 4 bases outside the gene matches. The CDR3 region has the DNA TGTGCCAGCAGTTTAAGCGGGATTAGCTCCTACAATGAGCAGTTCTTC. Its translation: CASSLSGISSYNEQFF.

This rearrangement joins TRBV24-1 to TRBJ2-1, with D maybe TRBD2 (5 bases). Trimming cost V 7 bases and J 2 bases, with 11 bases left between them. Looked up from germline, CDR1 is KGHDR and CDR2 is SFDVKD. CDR3 length: 14 residues. Here the CDR3 DNA reads TGTGCCACCAGGGCAGCGGCCACCTACAATGAGCAGTTCTTC. It codes for CATRAAATYNEQFF.

This clonotype was recorded a few times. The gene calls are TRBV6-5 and TRBJ2-2, with no clear D. This CDR3 spans 15 amino acids. In germline, CDR1 is MNHEY, CDR2 SVGAGI. V lost 6 bases, J lost 4 bases, and 15 bases lay in between. CDR3 in DNA: TGTGCCAGCAGCCTCCGCCGCACGGGCACCGGGGAGCTGTTTTTT. Protein sequence: CASSLRRTGTGELFF.

The chain couples TRBV5-5 to TRBJ2-1; the D gene is possibly TRBD1 (5 bases). V lost 4 bases and J lost 1, with 12 bases in between. Germline CDR1 is SGHKS and CDR2 is YYEKEE (reference sequence). The CDR3 covers 15 residues. The CDR3 protein is CASSPGLGSYNEQFF. CDR3 nucleotide sequence: TGTGCCAGCAGCCCAGGGTTAGGGTCCTACAATGAGCAGTTCTTC.

This clonotype has just a few counts. The chain couples TRBV12-3 or TRBV12-4 to TRBJ1-1; 8 bases agree with TRBD1. This CDR3 is 14 amino acids long. V lost 5 bases to trimming and J lost 2 bases; unmatched junction nucleotides: 4. The CDR3 loop is CASSGTGINTEAFF. CDR3 coding DNA: TGTGCCAGCAGTGGGACAGGAATCAACACTGAAGCTTTCTTT.

The chain recombines TRBV11-2 with TRBJ2-1; perhaps TRBD2 as D (6 bases). The CDR3 length is 14 residues. Per the germline V gene, CDR1 is SGHAT and CDR2 is FQNNGV. The V gene lost 5 bases and the J gene lost 6 bases, with 14 bases spanning the gap. The CDR3 is CASSRRGTTNEQFF. CDR3 nucleotides: TGTGCCAGCAGCCGACGCGGGACGACCAATGAGCAGTTCTTC.